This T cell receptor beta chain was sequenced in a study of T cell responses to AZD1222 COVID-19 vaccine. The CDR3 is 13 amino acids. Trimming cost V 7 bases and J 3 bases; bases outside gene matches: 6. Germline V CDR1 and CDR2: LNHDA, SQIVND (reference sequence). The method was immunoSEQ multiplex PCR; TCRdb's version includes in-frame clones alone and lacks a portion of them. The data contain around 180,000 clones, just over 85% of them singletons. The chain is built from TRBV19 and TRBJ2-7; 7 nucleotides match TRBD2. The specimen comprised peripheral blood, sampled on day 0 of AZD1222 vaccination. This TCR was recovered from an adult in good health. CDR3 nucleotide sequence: TGTGCCAGTACAAGGGGCGGGGGCTACGAGCAGTACTTC. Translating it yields CASTRGGGYEQYF. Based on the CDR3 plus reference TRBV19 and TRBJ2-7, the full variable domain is DGGITQSPKYLFRKEGQNVTLSCEQNLNHDAMYWYRQDPGQGLRLIYYSQIVNDFQKGDIAEGYSVSREKKESFPLTVTSAQKNPTAFYLCASTRGGGYEQYFGPGTRLTVT.